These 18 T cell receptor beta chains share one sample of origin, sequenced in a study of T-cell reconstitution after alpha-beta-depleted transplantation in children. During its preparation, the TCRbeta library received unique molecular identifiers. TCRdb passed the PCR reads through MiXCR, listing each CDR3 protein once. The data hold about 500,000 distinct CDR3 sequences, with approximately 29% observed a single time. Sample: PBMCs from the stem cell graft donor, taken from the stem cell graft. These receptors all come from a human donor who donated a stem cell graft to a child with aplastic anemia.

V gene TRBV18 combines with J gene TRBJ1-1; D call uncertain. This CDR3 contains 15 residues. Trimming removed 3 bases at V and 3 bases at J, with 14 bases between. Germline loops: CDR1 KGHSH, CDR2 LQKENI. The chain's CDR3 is CASSPQPRSDTEAFF. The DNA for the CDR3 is TGTGCCAGCTCACCTCAACCCAGATCTGACACTGAAGCTTTCTTT.

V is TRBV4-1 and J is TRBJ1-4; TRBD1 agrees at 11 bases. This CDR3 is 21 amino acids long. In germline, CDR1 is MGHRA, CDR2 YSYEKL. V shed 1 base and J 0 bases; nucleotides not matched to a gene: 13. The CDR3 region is CASSQAAVGTGGHATNEKLFF. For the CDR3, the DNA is TGCGCCAGCAGCCAAGCGGCGGTGGGGACAGGGGGACATGCAACTAATGAAAAACTGTTTTTT.

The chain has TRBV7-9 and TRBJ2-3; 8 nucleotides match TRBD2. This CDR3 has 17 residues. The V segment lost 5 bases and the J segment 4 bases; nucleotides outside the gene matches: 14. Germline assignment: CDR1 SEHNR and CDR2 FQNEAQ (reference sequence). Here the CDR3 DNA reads TGTGCCAGCAGCGCCATCCGAGGCCAGCGGGAGTCAGATACGCAGTATTTT. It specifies CASSAIRGQRESDTQYF.

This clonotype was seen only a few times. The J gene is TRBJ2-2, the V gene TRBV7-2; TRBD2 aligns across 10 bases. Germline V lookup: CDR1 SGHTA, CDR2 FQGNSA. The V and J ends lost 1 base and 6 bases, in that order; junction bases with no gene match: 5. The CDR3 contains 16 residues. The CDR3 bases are TGTGCCAGCAGCTTAGGTGGGCTAGCGGGAGCCGGGGAGCTGTTTTTT. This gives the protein CASSLGGLAGAGELFF.

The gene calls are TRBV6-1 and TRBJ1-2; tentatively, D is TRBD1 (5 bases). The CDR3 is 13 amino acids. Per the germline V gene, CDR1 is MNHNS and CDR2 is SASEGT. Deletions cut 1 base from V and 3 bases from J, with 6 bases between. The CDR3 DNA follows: TGTGCCAGCAGTGAAGGGACACACTATGGCTACACCTTC. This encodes CASSEGTHYGYTF.

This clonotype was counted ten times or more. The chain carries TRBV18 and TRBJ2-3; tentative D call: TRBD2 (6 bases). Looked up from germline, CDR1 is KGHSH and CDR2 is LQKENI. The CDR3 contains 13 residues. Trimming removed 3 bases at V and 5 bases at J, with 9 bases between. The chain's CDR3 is CASSPFGGDTQYF. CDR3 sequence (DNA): TGTGCCAGCTCACCCTTCGGGGGAGATACGCAGTATTTT.

The CDR3 protein is CASSRTSGDSYEQYF. Written as DNA, the CDR3 is TGTGCCAGCAGCCGGACTAGCGGGGACTCCTACGAGCAGTACTTC. The chain has TRBV7-2 and TRBJ2-7; 12 bases are shared with TRBD2. Per the germline V gene, CDR1 is SGHTA and CDR2 is FQGNSA. CDR3 length: 15 residues. The junction had 2 bases not matched to a gene; V was cut back by 5 bases and J by 0 bases.

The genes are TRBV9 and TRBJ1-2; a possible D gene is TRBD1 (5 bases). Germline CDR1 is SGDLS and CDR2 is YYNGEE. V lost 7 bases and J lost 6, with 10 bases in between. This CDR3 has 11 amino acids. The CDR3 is CASGRVDGYTF. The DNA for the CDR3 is TGTGCCAGCGGCAGGGTAGATGGCTACACCTTC.

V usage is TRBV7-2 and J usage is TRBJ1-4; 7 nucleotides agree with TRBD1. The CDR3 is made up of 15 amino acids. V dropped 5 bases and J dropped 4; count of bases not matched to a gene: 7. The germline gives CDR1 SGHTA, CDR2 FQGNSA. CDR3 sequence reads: CASSPQGRSNEKLFF. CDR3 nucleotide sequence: TGTGCCAGCAGCCCACAGGGGCGTAGTAATGAAAAACTGTTTTTT.

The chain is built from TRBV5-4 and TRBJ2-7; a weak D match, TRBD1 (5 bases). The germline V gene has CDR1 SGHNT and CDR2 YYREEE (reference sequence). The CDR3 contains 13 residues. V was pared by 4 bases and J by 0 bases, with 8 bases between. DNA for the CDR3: TGTGCCAGCAGCCTACAGGACTCCTACGAGCAGTACGTC. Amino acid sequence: CASSLQDSYEQYV.

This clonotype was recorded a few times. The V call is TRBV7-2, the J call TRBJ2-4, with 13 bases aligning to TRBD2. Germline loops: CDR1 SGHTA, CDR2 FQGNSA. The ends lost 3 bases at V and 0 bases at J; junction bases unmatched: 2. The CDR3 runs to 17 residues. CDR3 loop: CASSFGTSGVAKNIQYF. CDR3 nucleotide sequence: TGTGCCAGCAGCTTTGGGACTAGCGGGGTAGCCAAAAACATTCAGTACTTC.

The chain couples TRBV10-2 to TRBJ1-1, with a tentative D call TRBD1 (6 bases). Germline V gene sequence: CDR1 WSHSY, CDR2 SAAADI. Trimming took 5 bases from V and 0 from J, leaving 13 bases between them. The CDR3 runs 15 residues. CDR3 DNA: TGCGCCAGCAGTCCTGGACAGAACATGAACACTGAAGCTTTCTTT. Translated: CASSPGQNMNTEAFF.

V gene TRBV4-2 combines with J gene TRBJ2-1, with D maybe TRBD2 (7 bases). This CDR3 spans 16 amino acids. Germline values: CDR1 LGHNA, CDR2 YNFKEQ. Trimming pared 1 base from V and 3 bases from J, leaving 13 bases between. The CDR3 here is CASSQGSAGHYNEQFF. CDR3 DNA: TGTGCCAGCAGCCAAGGGTCAGCGGGACACTACAATGAGCAGTTCTTC.

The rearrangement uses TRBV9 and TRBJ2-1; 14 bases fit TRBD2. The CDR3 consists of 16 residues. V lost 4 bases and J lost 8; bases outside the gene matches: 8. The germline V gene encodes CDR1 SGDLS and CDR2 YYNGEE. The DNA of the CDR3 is TGTGCCAGCAGCTACTCCGGGACTAGCGGGAGTTATGAGCAGTTCTTC. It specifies CASSYSGTSGSYEQFF.

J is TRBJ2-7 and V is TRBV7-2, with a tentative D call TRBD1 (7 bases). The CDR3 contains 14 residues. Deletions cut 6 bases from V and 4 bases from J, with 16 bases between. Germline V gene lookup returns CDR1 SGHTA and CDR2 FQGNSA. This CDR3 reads CASSPGGQLYEQYV. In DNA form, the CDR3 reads TGTGCCAGCAGTCCCGGGGGACAGTTATACGAGCAGTACGTC.

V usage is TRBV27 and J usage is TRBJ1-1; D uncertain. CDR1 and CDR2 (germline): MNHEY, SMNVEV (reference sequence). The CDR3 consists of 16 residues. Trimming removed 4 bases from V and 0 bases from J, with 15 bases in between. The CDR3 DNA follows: TGTGCCAGCAGTTCCGTCTCGACCGGGATGAACACTGAAGCTTTCTTT. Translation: CASSSVSTGMNTEAFF.

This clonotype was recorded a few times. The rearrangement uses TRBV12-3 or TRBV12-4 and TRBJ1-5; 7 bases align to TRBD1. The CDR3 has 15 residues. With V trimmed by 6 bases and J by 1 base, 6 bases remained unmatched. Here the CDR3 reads CASRREQGSNQPQHF. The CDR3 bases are TGTGCCAGCAGGAGGGAACAGGGGAGCAATCAGCCCCAGCATTTT.

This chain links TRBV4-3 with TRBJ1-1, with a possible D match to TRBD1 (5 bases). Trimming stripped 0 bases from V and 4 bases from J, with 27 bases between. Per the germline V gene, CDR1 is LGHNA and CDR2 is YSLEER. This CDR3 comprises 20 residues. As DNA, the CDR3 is TGCGCCAGCAGCCAAGATGGCTCGCCGGGACCGCTGATTTTCGGCACTGAAGCTTTCTTT. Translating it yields CASSQDGSPGPLIFGTEAFF.